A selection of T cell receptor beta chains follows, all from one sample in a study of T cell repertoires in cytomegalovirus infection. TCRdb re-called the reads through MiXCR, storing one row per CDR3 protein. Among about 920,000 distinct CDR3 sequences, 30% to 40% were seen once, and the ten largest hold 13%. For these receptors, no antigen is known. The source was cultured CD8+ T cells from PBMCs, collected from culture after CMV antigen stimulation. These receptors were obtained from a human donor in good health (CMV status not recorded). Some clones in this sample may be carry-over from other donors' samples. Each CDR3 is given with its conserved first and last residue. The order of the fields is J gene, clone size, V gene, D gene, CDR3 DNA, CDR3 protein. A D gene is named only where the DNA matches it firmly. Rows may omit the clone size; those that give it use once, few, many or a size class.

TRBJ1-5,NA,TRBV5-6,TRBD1,TGTGCCAGCAGCATTGACAGGGGAAGAGCTCAGCCCCAGCATTTT,CASSIDRGRAQPQHF
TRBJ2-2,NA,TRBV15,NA,TGTGCCACCAGCAGAGATTGGGATGCCAAAACCGGGGAGCTGTTTTTT,CATSRDWDAKTGELFF
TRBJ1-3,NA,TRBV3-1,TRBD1,TGTGCCAGCAGCCAAGGGACAGGAGGCTCTGGAAACACCATATATTTT,CASSQGTGGSGNTIYF
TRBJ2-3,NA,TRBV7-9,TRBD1,TGTGCCAGCAGCTTAAGGGAAAATCCAGGGACAGGCCGAATAGATACGCAGTATTTT,CASSLRENPGTGRIDTQYF
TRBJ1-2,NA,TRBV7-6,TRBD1,TGTGCCAGCGGCGAACAGGGGGGTAACTATGGCTACACCTTC,CASGEQGGNYGYTF
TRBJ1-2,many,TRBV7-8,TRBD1,TGTGCCAGCAGCCAGAACAGGGGGGACGGCTACACCTTC,CASSQNRGDGYTF
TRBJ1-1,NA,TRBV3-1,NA,TGTGCCAGCAGCCTTGGGGACACCGTGATGAACACTGAAGCTTTCTTT,CASSLGDTVMNTEAFF
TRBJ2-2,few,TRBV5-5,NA,TGTGCCAGCAGCCCTATACACACCGGGGAGCTGTTTTTT,CASSPIHTGELFF
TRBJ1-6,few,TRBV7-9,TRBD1,TGTGCCAGCAGCACACCGGGACAGGGGGCTACACCCCTCCACTTT,CASSTPGQGATPLHF
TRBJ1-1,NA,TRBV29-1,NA,TGCAGCGCCCTACTTATGAACACTGAAGCTTTCTTT,CSALLMNTEAFF
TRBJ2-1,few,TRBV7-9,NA,TGTGCCAGCAGCTTATCGGTGGGGGGGCCGAATGAGCAGTTCTTC,CASSLSVGGPNEQFF
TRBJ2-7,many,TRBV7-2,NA,TGTGCCAGCAGCTTAACCGAGGGGGTATACGAGCAGTACTTC,CASSLTEGVYEQYF
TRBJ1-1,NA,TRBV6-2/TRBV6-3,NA,TGTGCCAGCAGTTACTCGATACCTAAGGGAGAAGCTTTCTTT,CASSYSIPKGEAFF
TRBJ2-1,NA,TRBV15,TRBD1,TGTGCCACCGCGACAGGGGGGGTAGAAGATGAGCAGTTCTTC,CATATGGVEDEQFF
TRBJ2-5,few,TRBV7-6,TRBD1,TGTGCCAGCAGCTTCGGGACAGGGGAGGCTAGGGAGACCCAGTACTTC,CASSFGTGEARETQYF
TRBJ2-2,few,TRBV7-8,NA,TGTGCCAGCAGCCTGCGGAAGGTCACCGGGGAGCTGTTTTTT,CASSLRKVTGELFF
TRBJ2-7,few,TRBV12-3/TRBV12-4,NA,TGTGCCAGCAGTTTAGTGGAGGATTTCCATACCATGCAGTACTTC,CASSLVEDFHTMQYF
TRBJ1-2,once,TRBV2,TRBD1,TGTGCCAGCAGGGGGGACAGGGGAAGAGATGGCTACACCTTC,CASRGDRGRDGYTF
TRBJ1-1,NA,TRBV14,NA,TGTGCCAGCAGTCCTACACGGGGACTTTTCGGAGCTTTCTTT,CASSPTRGLFGAFF
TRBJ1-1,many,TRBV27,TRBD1,TGTGCCAGCAGTTCAAGGGACAGGGTCTCAGAAGCTTTCTTT,CASSSRDRVSEAFF
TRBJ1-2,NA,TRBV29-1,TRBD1,TGCAGCGTCATAGGACAGGGGGCTTATGGCTACACCTTC,CSVIGQGAYGYTF
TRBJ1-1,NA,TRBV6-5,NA,TGTGCCAGCAGTTTTACACGAAACACTGAAGCTTTCTTT,CASSFTRNTEAFF
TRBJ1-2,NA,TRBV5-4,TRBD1,TGTGCCAGCAGCTCCTGGGACAGGGAGGTCTATGGCTACACCTTC,CASSSWDREVYGYTF
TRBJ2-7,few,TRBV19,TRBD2,TGTGCCAGTAGTATAGTCGAAGGACCCCTGAGCGGGAGCTCCTACGAGCAGTACTTC,CASSIVEGPLSGSSYEQYF
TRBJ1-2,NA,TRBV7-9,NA,TGTGCCAGCAGCACGACAGATGGCTACACCTTC,CASSTTDGYTF
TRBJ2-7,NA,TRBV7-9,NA,TGTGCCGGAGTTAATTTCGAGACGGCCGAGCAGTACTTC,CAGVNFETAEQYF
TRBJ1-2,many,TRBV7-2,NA,TGTGCCAGCAGCTTAGGAGGGGCTAACTATGGCTACACCTTC,CASSLGGANYGYTF
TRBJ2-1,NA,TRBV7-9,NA,TGTGCCAGCAGCTTAGTAGGGCAGGGATACTACAATGAGCAGTTCTTC,CASSLVGQGYYNEQFF
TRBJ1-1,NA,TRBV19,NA,TGTGCCAGTAGTATAGATCGGGCAGGGGTGAACACTGAAGCTTTCTTT,CASSIDRAGVNTEAFF
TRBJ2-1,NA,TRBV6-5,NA,TGTGCCAGCACCACGGGCCTCAATGAGCAGTTCTTC,CASTTGLNEQFF
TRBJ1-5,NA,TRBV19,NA,TGTGCCAGTAGTATATGGACCGGGGATAGCAATCAGCCCCAGCATTTT,CASSIWTGDSNQPQHF
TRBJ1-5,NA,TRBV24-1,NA,TGTGCCACCAGTGATTTAGGATACAATCAGCCCCAGCATTTT,CATSDLGYNQPQHF
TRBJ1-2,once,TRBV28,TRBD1,TGTGCCAGCAGTTTCGGGCAGGGGGACGACTACACCTTC,CASSFGQGDDYTF
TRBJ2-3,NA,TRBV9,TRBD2,TGTGCCAGCAGCGTGCAACTAGCGGGGGGCACAGATACGCAGTATTTT,CASSVQLAGGTDTQYF
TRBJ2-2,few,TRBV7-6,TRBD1,TGTGCCAGCAGCTTGGAACAGGGGGAAACCGGGGAGCTGTTTTTT,CASSLEQGETGELFF
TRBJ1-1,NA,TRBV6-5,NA,TGTGCCAGCAGTCTTGATTGGCCGTCGGGCACTGAAGCTTTCTTT,CASSLDWPSGTEAFF
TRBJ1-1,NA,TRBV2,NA,TGTGCCATACCACTGAACACTGAAGCTTTCTTT,CAIPLNTEAFF
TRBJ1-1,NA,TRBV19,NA,TGTGCCAGTAGTACGCAACAGGGACCGAACACTGAAGCTTTCTTT,CASSTQQGPNTEAFF
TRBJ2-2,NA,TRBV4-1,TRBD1,TGCGCCAGCAGCCGGACAGGGGTCACCGGGGAGCTGTTTTTT,CASSRTGVTGELFF
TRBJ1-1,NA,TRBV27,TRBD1,TGTGCCAGCAGTTTATGGGGACAGGCTTCCACTGAAGCTTTCTTT,CASSLWGQASTEAFF
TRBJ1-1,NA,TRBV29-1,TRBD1,TGCAGCGTTCTCCGGGACAGGGTTAAAGGAGCTTTCTTT,CSVLRDRVKGAFF
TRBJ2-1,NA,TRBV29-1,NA,TGCAGCGTTGAAGGCCTGGCACTACGGAAGGGTGAGCAGTTCTTC,CSVEGLALRKGEQFF
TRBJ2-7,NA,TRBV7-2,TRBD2,TGTGCCAGCCGACTAGCGGGGGAATACGAGCAGTACTTC,CASRLAGEYEQYF
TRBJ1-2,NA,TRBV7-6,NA,TGTGCCAGCACTCGGGGCTATGGCTACACCTTC,CASTRGYGYTF
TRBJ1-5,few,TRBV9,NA,TGTGCCAGCAGCGTAGAGGGGCGGGATAATCAGCCCCAGCATTTT,CASSVEGRDNQPQHF
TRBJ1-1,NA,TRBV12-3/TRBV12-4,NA,TGTGCCAGCAGTTTAGTTCGGGATGCTGAAGCTTTCTTT,CASSLVRDAEAFF
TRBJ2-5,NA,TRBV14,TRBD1,TGTGCCAGCAGCCCCCAGGGGGCACTGGAGACCCAGTACTTC,CASSPQGALETQYF
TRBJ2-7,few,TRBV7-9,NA,TGTGCCAGCAGCTTAAGGACGGGACATACCTACGAGCAGTACTTC,CASSLRTGHTYEQYF
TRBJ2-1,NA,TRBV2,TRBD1,TGTGCCAGCATTAGTAGACAGGGGGCGAAAAATGAGCAGTTCTTC,CASISRQGAKNEQFF
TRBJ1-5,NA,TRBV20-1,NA,TGCAGTGCTAGAGATTGGGGGGGAGGAAATCAGCCCCAGCATTTT,CSARDWGGGNQPQHF
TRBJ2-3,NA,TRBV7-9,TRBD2,TGTGGAACTAGCGGTCGGACAGATACGCAGTATTTT,CGTSGRTDTQYF
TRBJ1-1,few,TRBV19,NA,TGTGCCAGTAGTATCGGGGGTTTGGGCACTGAAGCTTTCTTT,CASSIGGLGTEAFF
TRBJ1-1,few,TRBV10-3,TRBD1,TGTGCCATCAGCCTTACAGGGGCGGATGGGTACACTGAAGCTTTCTTT,CAISLTGADGYTEAFF
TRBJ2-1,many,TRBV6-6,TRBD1,TGTGCCAGCAGTTACTCGCTCCGGGACAGGGTCAATGAGCAGTTCTTC,CASSYSLRDRVNEQFF